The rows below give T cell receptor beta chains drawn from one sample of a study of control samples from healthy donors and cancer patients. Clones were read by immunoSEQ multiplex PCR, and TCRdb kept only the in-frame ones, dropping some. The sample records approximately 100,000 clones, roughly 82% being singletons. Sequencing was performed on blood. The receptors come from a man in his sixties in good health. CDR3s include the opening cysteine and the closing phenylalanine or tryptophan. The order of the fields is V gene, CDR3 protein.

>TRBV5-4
CASSLKGADEKLFF
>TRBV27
CASSPASVNYEQYF
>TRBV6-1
CASSGRTGWRNQPQHF
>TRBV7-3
CASSQPGQSNEQFF
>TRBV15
CATSSPQGRGGGEQFF
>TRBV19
CASSPYSGTGYEKLFF
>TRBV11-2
CASSIQGGETQYF
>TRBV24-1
CATSATGNEQYF
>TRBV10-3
CAISEESVQFF
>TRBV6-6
CASTLLAGGGDTQYF